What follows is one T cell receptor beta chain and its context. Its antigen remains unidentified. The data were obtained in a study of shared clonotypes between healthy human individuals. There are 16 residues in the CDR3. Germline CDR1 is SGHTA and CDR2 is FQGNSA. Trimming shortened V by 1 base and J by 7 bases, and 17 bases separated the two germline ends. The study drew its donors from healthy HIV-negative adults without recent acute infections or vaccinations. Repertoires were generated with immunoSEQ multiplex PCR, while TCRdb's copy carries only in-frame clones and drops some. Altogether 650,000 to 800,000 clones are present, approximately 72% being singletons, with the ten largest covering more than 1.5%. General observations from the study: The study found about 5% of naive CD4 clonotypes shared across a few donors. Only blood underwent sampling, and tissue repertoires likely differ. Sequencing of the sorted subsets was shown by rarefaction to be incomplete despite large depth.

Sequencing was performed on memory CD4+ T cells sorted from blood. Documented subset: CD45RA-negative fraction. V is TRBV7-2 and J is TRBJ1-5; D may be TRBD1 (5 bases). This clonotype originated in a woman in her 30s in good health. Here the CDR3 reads CASSLVAGTGGQPQHF. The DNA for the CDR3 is TGTGCCAGCAGCTTAGTCGCCGGGACGGGAGGACAGCCCCAGCATTTT.